Given below is one T cell receptor (beta chain) in context. This clone was detected only once. Which antigen it targets is not known. Base qualities were left out, and no much larger clone turns up one base away. The donors were melanoma patients. These data come from a study of CD4+ T cells in melanoma (dated by TCRdb to between 2021 and 2023). Background for the entire study: The study investigated neoantigen-specific CD4+ T cells in human melanoma.

Broader findings and caveats from the paper: The report described a correlation between neoantigen-specific CD4+ T cells and the function of CD8+ T cells, macrophages and B cells. Neoantigen-specific CD4+ T cells in melanoma were reported to show diverse differentiation states.

The CDR3, cysteine through phenylalanine, is 15 amino acids long. Only the CDR3 DNA stays, 45 bases, in frame from base 1. V gives up 4 bases and J gives up 0 bases, and the segment between their germline ends measures 9 bases. From a lookup of the germline V gene, CDR1 and CDR2 are SGHAT and FQNNGV. The library was built by means of the immunoSEQ multiplex PCR assay. Imported from immuneACCESS, the table was reduced by TCRdb to in-frame sequences with V and J called. These copies leave out some clones; in studies compared against another copy, an unresolved V gene accounts for under half, and the cause of the remainder is not known. Present in this sample are roughly 54,000 clones, about 91% of which were seen just once. The ten largest clones take up around 11% of the sample.

This TCR came from a human donor with melanoma. The chain is assembled from TRBV11-2 and TRBJ1-4; no D gene can be assigned with confidence. What was sequenced was peripheral blood. In nucleotides, the sequence is TGTGCCAGCAGCTCCGGGCGGACAACTAATGAAAAACTGTTTTTT. Protein translation: CASSSGRTTNEKLFF. Reference TRBV11-2 and TRBJ1-4 proteins supply the regions before and after the CDR3; the full variable domain is: EAGVAQSPRYKIIEKRQSVAFWCNPISGHATLYWYQQILGQGPKLLIQFQNNGVVDDSQLPKDRFSAERLKGVDSTLKIQPAKLEDSAVYLCASSSGRTTNEKLFFGSGTQLSVL.